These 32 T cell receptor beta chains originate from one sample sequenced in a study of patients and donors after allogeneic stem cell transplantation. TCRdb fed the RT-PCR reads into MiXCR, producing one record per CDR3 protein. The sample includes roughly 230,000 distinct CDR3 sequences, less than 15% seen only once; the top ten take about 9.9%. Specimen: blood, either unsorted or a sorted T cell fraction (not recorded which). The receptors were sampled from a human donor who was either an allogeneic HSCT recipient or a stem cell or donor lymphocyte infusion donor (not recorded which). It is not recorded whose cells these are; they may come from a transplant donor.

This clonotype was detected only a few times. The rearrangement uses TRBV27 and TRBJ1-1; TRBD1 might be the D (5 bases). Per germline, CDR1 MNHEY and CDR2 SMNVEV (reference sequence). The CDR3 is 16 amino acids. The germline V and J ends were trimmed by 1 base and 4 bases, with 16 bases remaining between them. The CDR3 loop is CASSLWGRSWGTEAFF. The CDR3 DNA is TGTGCCAGCAGTTTATGGGGACGGAGCTGGGGCACTGAAGCTTTCTTT.

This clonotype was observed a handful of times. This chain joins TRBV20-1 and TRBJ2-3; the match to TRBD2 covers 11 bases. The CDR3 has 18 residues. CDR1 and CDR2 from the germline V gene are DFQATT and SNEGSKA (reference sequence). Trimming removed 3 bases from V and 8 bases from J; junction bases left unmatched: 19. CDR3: CSASTVVGVAGGLGTQYF. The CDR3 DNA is TGCAGTGCTAGCACCGTTGTGGGGGTAGCGGGGGGGCTCGGTACGCAGTATTTT.

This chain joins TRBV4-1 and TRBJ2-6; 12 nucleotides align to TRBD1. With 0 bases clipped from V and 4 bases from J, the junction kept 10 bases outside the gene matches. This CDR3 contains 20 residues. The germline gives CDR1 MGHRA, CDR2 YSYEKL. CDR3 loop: CASSQDYRGQGAAGANVLTF. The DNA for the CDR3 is TGCGCCAGCAGCCAAGATTACCGGGGACAGGGGGCAGCAGGGGCCAACGTCCTGACTTTC.

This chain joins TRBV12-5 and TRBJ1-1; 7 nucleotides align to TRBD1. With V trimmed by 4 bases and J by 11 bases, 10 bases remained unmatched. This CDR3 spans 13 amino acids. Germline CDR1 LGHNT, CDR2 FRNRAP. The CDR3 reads CASGSAPGTEAFF. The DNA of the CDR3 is TGTGCTAGTGGTTCGGCCCCCGGGACAGAGGCTTTCTTT.

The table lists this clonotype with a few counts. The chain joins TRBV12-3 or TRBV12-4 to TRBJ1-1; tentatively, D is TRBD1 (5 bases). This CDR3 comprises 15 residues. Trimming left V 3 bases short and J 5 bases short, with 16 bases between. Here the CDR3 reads CASSLSQGGWTEAFF. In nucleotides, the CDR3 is TGTGCCAGCAGTTTGTCCCAGGGAGGTTGGACTGAAGCTTTCTTT.

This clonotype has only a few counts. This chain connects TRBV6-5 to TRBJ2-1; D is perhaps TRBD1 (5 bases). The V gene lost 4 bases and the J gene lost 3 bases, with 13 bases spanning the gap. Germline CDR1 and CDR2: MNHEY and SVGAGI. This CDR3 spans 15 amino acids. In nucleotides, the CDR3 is TGTGCCAGCAGTTCCCCGGCAGGGAACTACAATGAGCAGTTCTTC. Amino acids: CASSSPAGNYNEQFF.

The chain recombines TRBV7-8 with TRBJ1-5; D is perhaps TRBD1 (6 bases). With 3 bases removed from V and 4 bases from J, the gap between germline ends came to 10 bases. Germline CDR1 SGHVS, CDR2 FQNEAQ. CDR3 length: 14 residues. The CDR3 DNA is TGTGCCAGCAGCTTGGGGGCGGGGAATCAGCCCCAGCATTTT. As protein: CASSLGAGNQPQHF. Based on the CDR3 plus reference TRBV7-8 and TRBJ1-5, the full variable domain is GAGVSQSPRYKVAKRGQDVALRCDPISGHVSLFWYQQALGQGPEFLTYFQNEAQLDKSGLPSDRFFAERPEGSVSTLKIQRTQQEDSAVYLCASSLGAGNQPQHFGDGTRLSIL.

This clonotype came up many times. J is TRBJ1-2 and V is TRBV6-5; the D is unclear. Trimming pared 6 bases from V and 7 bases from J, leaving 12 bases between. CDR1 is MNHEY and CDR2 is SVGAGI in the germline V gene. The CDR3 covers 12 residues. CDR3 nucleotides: TGTGCCAGCAGCTCAACCCGGGCTGGCTACACCTTC. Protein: CASSSTRAGYTF.

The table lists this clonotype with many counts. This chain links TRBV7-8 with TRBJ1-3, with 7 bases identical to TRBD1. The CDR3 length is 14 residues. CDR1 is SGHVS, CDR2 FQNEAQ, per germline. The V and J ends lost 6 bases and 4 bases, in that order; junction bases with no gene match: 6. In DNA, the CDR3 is TGTGCCAGCAGGCCGACAGGGTACGGAAACACCATATATTTT. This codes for CASRPTGYGNTIYF.

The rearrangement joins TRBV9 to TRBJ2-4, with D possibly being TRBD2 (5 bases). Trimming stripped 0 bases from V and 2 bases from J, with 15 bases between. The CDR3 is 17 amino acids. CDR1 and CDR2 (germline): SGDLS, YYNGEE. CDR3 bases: TGTGCCAGCAGCGTAGATGGCCCCAGCGGAACCAAAAACATTCAGTACTTC. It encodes CASSVDGPSGTKNIQYF.

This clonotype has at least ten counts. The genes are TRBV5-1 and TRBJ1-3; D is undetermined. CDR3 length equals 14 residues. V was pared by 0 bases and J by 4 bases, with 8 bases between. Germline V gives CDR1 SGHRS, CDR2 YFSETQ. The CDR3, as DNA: TGCGCCAGCAGCTTGGGCCAACTGGGAAACACCATATATTTT. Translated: CASSLGQLGNTIYF.

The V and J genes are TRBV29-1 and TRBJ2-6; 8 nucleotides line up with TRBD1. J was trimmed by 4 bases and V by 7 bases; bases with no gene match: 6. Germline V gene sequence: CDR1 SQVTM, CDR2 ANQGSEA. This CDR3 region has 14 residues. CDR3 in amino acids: CSAKTGAGANVLTF. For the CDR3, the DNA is TGCAGCGCAAAGACAGGGGCGGGGGCCAACGTCCTGACTTTC.

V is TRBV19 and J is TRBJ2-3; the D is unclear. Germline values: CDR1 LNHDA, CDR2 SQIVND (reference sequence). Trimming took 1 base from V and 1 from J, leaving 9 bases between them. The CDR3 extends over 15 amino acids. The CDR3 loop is CASSIASVRTDTQYF. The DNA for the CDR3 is TGTGCCAGTAGTATAGCTTCTGTCCGCACAGATACGCAGTATTTT.

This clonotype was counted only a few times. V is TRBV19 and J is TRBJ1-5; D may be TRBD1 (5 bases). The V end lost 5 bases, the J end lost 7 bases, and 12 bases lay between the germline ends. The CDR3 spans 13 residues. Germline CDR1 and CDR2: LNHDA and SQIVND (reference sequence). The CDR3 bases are TGTGCCAGTAGTCTCTCCAGGGTCCAGCCCCAGCATTTT. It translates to CASSLSRVQPQHF.

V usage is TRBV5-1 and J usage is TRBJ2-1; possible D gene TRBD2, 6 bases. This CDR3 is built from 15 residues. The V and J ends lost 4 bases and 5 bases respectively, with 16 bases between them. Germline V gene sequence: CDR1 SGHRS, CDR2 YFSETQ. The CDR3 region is CASSRDTGLHNEQFF. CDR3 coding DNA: TGCGCCAGCAGCCGGGATACGGGACTTCACAATGAGCAGTTCTTC.

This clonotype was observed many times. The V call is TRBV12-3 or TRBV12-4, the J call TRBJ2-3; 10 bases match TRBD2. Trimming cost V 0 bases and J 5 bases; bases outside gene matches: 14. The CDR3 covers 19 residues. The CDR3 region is CASSLALDRSSGSGDTQYF. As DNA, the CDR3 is TGTGCCAGCAGTTTAGCGCTTGATCGGTCTAGCGGGAGTGGAGATACGCAGTATTTT.

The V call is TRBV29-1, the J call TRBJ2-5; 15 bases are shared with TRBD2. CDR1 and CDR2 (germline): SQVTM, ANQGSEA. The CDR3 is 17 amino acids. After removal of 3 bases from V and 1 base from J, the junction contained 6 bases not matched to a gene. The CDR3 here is CSVDGTSGRSPQETQYF. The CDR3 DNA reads TGCAGCGTTGATGGGACTAGCGGGAGGTCCCCCCAAGAGACCCAGTACTTC.

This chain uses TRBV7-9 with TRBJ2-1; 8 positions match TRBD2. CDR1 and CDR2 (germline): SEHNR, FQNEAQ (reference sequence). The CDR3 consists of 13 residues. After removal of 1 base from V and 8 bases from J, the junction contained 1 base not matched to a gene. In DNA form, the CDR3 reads TGTGCCAGCAGCTTAGTCGGGGGGGATGAGCAGTTCTTC. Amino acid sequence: CASSLVGGDEQFF. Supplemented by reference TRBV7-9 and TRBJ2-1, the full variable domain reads DTGVSQNPRHKITKRGQNVTFRCDPISEHNRLYWYRQTLGQGPEFLTYFQNEAQLEKSRLLSDRFSAERPKGSFSTLEIQRTEQGDSAMYLCASSLVGGDEQFFGPGTRLTVL.

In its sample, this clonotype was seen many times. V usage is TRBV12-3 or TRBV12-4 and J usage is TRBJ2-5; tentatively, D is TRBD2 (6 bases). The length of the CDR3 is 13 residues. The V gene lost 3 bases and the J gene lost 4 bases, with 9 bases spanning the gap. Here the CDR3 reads CASSFRGLETQYF. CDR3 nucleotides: TGTGCCAGCAGTTTCCGGGGACTAGAGACCCAGTACTTC.

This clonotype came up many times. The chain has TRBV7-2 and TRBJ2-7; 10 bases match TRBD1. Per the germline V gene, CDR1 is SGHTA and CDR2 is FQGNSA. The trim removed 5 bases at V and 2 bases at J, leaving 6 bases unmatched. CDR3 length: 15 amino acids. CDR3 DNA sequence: TGTGCCAGCAGCCGTGGGACAGGGGTTGCCTACGAGCAGTACTTC. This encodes CASSRGTGVAYEQYF.

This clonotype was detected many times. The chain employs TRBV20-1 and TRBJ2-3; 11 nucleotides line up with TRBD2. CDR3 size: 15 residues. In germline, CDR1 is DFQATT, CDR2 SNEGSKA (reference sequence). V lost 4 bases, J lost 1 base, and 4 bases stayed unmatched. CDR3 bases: TGCAGTGCTACTACTAGCGGGGGTGGCACAGATACGCAGTATTTT. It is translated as CSATTSGGGTDTQYF.

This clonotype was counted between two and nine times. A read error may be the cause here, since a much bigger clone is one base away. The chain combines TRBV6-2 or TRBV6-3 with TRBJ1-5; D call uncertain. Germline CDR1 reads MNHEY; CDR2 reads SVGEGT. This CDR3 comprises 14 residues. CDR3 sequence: CASSYLQSNHPQHF. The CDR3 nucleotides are TGTGCCAGCAGTTACCTACAGAGCAATCACCCCCAGCATTTT.

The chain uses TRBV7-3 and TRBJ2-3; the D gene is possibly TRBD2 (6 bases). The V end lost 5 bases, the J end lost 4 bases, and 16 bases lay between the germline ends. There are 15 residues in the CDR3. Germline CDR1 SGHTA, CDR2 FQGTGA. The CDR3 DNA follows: TGTGCCAGCAGCCCAAGTCTAGCTAGCGCAGATACGCAGTATTTT. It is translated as CASSPSLASADTQYF.

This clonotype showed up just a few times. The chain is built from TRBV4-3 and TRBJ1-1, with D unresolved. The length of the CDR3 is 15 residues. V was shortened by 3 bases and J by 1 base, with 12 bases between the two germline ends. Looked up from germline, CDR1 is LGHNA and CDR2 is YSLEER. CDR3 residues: CASSQERRENTEAFF. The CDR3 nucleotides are TGCGCCAGCAGCCAGGAAAGACGGGAGAACACTGAAGCTTTCTTT.

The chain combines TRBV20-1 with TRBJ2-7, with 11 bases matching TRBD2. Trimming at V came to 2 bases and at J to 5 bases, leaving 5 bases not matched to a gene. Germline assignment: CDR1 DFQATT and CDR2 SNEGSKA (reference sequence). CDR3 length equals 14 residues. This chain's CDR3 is CSARPLAGGDEQYF. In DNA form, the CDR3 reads TGCAGTGCTAGACCTCTAGCGGGAGGTGACGAGCAGTACTTC.

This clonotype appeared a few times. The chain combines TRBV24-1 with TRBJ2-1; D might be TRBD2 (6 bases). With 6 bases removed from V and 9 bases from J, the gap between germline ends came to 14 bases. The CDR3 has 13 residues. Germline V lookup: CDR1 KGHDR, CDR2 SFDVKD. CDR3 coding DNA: TGTGCCACCAGTCCTTTAGGAGCGGGTGAGCAGTTCTTC. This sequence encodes CATSPLGAGEQFF.

CDR3 in amino acids: CASRSTSGFTGELFF. DNA for the CDR3: TGTGCCAGCAGATCTACCTCCGGCTTCACCGGGGAGCTGTTTTTT. The chain combines TRBV12-3 or TRBV12-4 with TRBJ2-2, with D unresolved. The CDR3 totals 15 residues. Trimming stripped 6 bases from V and 4 bases from J, with 15 bases between.

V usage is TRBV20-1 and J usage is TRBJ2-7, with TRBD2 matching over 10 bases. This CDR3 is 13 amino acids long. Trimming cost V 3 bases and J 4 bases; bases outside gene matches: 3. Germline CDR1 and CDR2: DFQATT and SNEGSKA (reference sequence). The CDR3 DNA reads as TGCAGTGCTAGGGGACTAGCGAGGTACGAGCAGTACTTC. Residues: CSARGLARYEQYF.

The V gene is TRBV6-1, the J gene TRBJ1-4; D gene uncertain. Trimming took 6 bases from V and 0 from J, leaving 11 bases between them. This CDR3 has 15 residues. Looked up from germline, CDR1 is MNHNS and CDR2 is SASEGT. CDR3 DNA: TGTGCCAGCAGACAGAAGCCTGCAACTAATGAAAAACTGTTTTTT. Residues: CASRQKPATNEKLFF.

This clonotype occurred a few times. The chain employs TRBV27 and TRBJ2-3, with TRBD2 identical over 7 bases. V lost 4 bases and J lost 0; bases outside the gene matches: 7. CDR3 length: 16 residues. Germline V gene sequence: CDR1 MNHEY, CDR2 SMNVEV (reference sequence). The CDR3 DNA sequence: TGTGCCAGCAGTTCCTCGGGACTACCAAGCACAGATACGCAGTATTTT. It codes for CASSSSGLPSTDTQYF.

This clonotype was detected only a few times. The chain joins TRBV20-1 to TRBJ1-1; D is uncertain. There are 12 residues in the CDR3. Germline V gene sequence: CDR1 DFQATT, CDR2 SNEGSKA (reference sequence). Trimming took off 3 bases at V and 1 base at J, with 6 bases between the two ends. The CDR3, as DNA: TGCAGTGCTAGTGGTCGGAACACTGAAGCTTTCTTT. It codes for CSASGRNTEAFF.

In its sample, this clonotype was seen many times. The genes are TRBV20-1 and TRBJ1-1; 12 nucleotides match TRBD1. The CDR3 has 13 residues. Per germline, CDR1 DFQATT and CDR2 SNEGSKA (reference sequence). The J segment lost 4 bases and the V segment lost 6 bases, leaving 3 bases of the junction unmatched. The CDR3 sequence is CSAGQGAGTEAFF. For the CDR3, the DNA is TGCAGTGCGGGACAGGGGGCTGGCACTGAAGCTTTCTTT.